The 30 T cell receptor beta chains listed next were all sequenced from one sample in a study of T-cell memory formation after mild COVID-19. One entry per CDR3 protein results from TCRdb running MiXCR on the 5' RACE reads. The sample has over 120,000 distinct CDR3 sequences, 20% to 25% seen once. What was sequenced was PBMCs or a T cell subset sorted from them (not recorded which). The receptors derive from an adult woman who had mild COVID-19 (a few samples of this study predate the infection). Cell type and time point are not known.

The CDR3 sequence: CASSEGIGVGDRYQPQHF. CDR3 DNA sequence: TGTGCCAGCAGTGAGGGGATAGGAGTCGGGGACAGATATCAGCCCCAGCATTTT. The chain employs TRBV6-1 and TRBJ1-5, with 7 bases aligning to TRBD1. The J segment lost 5 bases and the V segment lost 3 bases, leaving 16 bases of the junction unmatched. The CDR3 length is 18 residues. Germline V gene lookup returns CDR1 MNHNS and CDR2 SASEGT.

This clonotype was counted only a few times. The chain uses TRBV7-6 and TRBJ2-7, with unresolved D. Trimming removed 0 bases at V and 0 bases at J, with 6 bases between. This CDR3 has 14 amino acids. Germline CDR1 and CDR2: SGHVS and FNYEAQ. The CDR3 bases are TGTGCCAGCAGCTTAGCACAGCTCTCCTACGAGCAGTACTTC. It translates to CASSLAQLSYEQYF.

The chain carries TRBV5-1 and TRBJ2-1; 7 bases are shared with TRBD1. The CDR3 has 16 amino acids. Germline CDR1 SGHRS, CDR2 YFSETQ. Losses at the gene ends were 3 bases for V and 9 bases for J; bases not matched to a gene: 15. This CDR3 is CASSWSTGDFSGEQFF. The CDR3 region has the DNA TGCGCCAGCAGCTGGTCTACAGGGGATTTTAGTGGTGAGCAGTTCTTC.

This clonotype was observed a few times. The chain employs TRBV18 and TRBJ1-5; maybe TRBD1 (5 bases). Trimming shortened V by 1 base and J by 6 bases, and 13 bases separated the two germline ends. CDR3 length: 15 residues. Germline CDR1 and CDR2: KGHSH and LQKENI. The CDR3 loop reads CASSPRGLTPQPQHF. CDR3 nucleotide sequence: TGTGCCAGCTCACCACGGGGACTAACCCCTCAGCCCCAGCATTTT.

The chain uses TRBV5-4 and TRBJ2-5; D unclear. The CDR3 is made up of 15 amino acids. The germline gives CDR1 SGHNT, CDR2 YYREEE (reference sequence). Trimming cost V 5 bases and J 5 bases, with 19 bases left between them. As DNA, the CDR3 is TGTGCCAGCAGTATAGACGGGCCGATCGGGGAGACCCAGTACTTC. Its translation: CASSIDGPIGETQYF.

This clonotype was detected only a few times. The gene calls are TRBV10-3 and TRBJ2-1, with TRBD2 matching over 8 bases. The CDR3 length is 15 residues. Germline assignment: CDR1 ENHRY and CDR2 SYGVKD. V dropped 3 bases and J dropped 5; count of bases not matched to a gene: 6. CDR3 sequence reads: CAISDQAGVDNEQFF. DNA of the CDR3: TGTGCCATCAGTGATCAAGCGGGAGTCGACAATGAGCAGTTCTTC.

The chain carries TRBV15 and TRBJ1-5, with 8 bases fitting TRBD1. Trimming at V came to 5 bases and at J to 3 bases, leaving 9 bases not matched to a gene. Germline-derived CDR1 and CDR2 are LNHNV and YYDKDF (reference sequence). The CDR3 contains 16 residues. Here the CDR3 reads CATSPQGQENNQPQHF. The DNA of the CDR3 is TGTGCCACCAGCCCTCAGGGACAGGAAAACAATCAGCCCCAGCATTTT. The variable domain in full, with the rest retrieved from reference TRBV15 and TRBJ1-5, is DAMVIQNPRYQVTQFGKPVTLSCSQTLNHNVMYWYQQKSSQAPKLLFHYYDKDFNNEADTPDNFQSRRPNTSFCFLDIRSPGLGDTAMYLCATSPQGQENNQPQHFGDGTRLSIL.

This clonotype was counted between two and nine times. This chain links TRBV5-1 with TRBJ2-7; TRBD2 might be the D (5 bases). Trimming pared 5 bases from V and 0 bases from J, leaving 15 bases between. CDR1 SGHRS and CDR2 YFSETQ come from the germline V gene. The CDR3 runs to 15 residues. CDR3 loop: CASRGTSGSSYEQYF. In DNA form, the CDR3 reads TGCGCCAGCAGGGGTACAAGCGGAAGCTCCTACGAGCAGTACTTC. Based on the CDR3 plus reference TRBV5-1 and TRBJ2-7, the full variable domain is KAGVTQTPRYLIKTRGQQVTLSCSPISGHRSVSWYQQTPGQGLQFLFEYFSETQRNKGNFPGRFSGRQFSNSRSEMNVSTLELGDSALYLCASRGTSGSSYEQYFGPGTRLTVT.

This clonotype was found a few times. This chain uses TRBV6-2 or TRBV6-3 with TRBJ2-7; TRBD1 or TRBD2 may be the D gene (5 bases each). Germline CDR1 and CDR2: MNHEY and SVGEGT. Trimming removed 2 bases from V and 6 bases from J, with 5 bases in between. This CDR3 is 11 amino acids long. This chain's CDR3 is CASSYGGEQYF. For the CDR3, the DNA is TGTGCCAGCAGTTACGGGGGCGAGCAGTACTTC.

In this sample, this clonotype turned up a few times. The rearrangement links TRBV5-1 to TRBJ1-1; 8 bases agree with TRBD1. V was clipped by 5 bases and J by 0 bases; unmatched bases: 6. The CDR3 runs 15 residues. Germline V gives CDR1 SGHRS, CDR2 YFSETQ. CDR3 in amino acids: CASRTGEFMNTEAFF. DNA of the CDR3: TGCGCCAGCAGGACAGGGGAGTTTATGAACACTGAAGCTTTCTTT.

This clonotype has just a few counts. This chain uses TRBV29-1 with TRBJ2-7; no reliable D call. V gave up 2 bases and J gave up 5 bases, with 13 bases separating them. Germline V gene lookup returns CDR1 SQVTM and CDR2 ANQGSEA. The CDR3 covers 13 residues. In nucleotides, the CDR3 is TGCAGCGTTGAAATAACCGGGTTCCACGAGCAGTACTTC. It encodes CSVEITGFHEQYF.

The chain links TRBV29-1 to TRBJ2-1, with no clear D. Deletions cut 4 bases from V and 3 bases from J, with 13 bases between. Germline V gene data show CDR1 as SQVTM and CDR2 as ANQGSEA. The CDR3 sequence is 14 residues long. The CDR3 sequence is CSVGGRDDYNEQFF. In DNA form, the CDR3 reads TGCAGCGTTGGTGGTCGTGACGACTACAATGAGCAGTTCTTC.

The V call is TRBV9, the J call TRBJ2-7; weak D call: TRBD2 (6 bases). This CDR3 comprises 13 residues. Germline assignment: CDR1 SGDLS and CDR2 YYNGEE. Trimming took 4 bases from V and 6 from J, leaving 14 bases between them. CDR3 DNA sequence: TGTGCCAGCAGCCCCGGAGGGCTCTCCGAGCAGTACTTC. It is translated as CASSPGGLSEQYF.

The rearrangement joins TRBV4-1 to TRBJ2-2; 12 bases map to TRBD2. After removal of 4 bases from V and 8 bases from J, the junction contained 5 bases not matched to a gene. Germline V gene lookup returns CDR1 MGHRA and CDR2 YSYEKL. CDR3 length: 15 amino acids. CDR3 sequence reads: CASSPSGGAAGELFF. The CDR3 DNA reads as TGCGCCAGCAGCCCTAGCGGGGGGGCCGCAGGGGAGCTGTTTTTT.

This clonotype has just a few counts. The genes are TRBV7-6 and TRBJ2-7; 9 nucleotides agree with TRBD2. The CDR3 contains 15 residues. Germline V gives CDR1 SGHVS, CDR2 FNYEAQ. With V trimmed by 1 base and J by 4 bases, 5 bases remained unmatched. The CDR3 DNA is TGTGCCAGCAGCTTAGAGATAGCGGGAGAATACGAGCAGTACTTC. Amino acids: CASSLEIAGEYEQYF.

Only a few counts were recorded for this clonotype. The V call is TRBV4-1, the J call TRBJ2-5, with TRBD2 identical over 7 bases. V shed 3 bases, J shed 2 bases, and the junction held 6 bases outside the gene matches. CDR1 and CDR2 (germline): MGHRA, YSYEKL. The CDR3 totals 15 residues. CDR3 protein: CASSHVGGEQETQYF. DNA of the CDR3: TGCGCCAGCAGCCATGTGGGGGGGGAACAAGAGACCCAGTACTTC.

The chain is built from TRBV20-1 and TRBJ2-2; D is possibly TRBD2 (6 bases). V lost 3 bases, J lost 4 bases, and 12 bases lay in between. Germline lookup yields CDR1 DFQATT and CDR2 SNEGSKA (reference sequence). The CDR3 has 14 amino acids. The CDR3, as DNA: TGCAGTGCTAGTACCGGGGGTGGCACCGGGGAGCTGTTTTTT. It translates to CSASTGGGTGELFF.

This sequence joins TRBV15 and TRBJ2-7; maybe TRBD1 (5 bases). The germline gives CDR1 LNHNV, CDR2 YYDKDF (reference sequence). V lost 5 bases to trimming and J lost 3 bases, with 26 bases between them. This CDR3 has 18 amino acids. CDR3 region: CATSAITGQAPSFYEQYF. The CDR3 region has the DNA TGTGCCACCAGCGCGATAACAGGACAAGCTCCTTCTTTCTACGAGCAGTACTTC.

This clonotype has ten or more counts. V gene TRBV20-1 combines with J gene TRBJ2-7, with D perhaps matching TRBD2 (7 bases). Germline CDR1 DFQATT, CDR2 SNEGSKA (reference sequence). Trimming took 0 bases from V and 3 from J, leaving 15 bases between them. The CDR3 spans 15 residues. The CDR3 is CSARDFQGRDYEQYF. The CDR3 DNA sequence: TGCAGTGCTAGAGATTTCCAGGGGAGGGACTACGAGCAGTACTTC.

This chain connects TRBV4-1 to TRBJ2-7; no reliable D call. Trimming left V 0 bases short and J 3 bases short, with 6 bases between. Germline CDR1 is MGHRA and CDR2 is YSYEKL. CDR3 size: 13 residues. CDR3 in amino acids: CASSQDRDYEQYF. The CDR3 bases are TGCGCCAGCAGCCAAGACCGAGACTACGAGCAGTACTTC.

The CDR3 sequence is CASSLAGGQGTYEQYF. DNA for the CDR3: TGTGCCAGCAGCTTAGCGGGGGGACAGGGTACCTACGAGCAGTACTTC. The chain carries TRBV7-6 and TRBJ2-7; 9 bases agree with TRBD1. The CDR3 is 16 residues long. J gave up 2 bases and V 0 bases, and 5 bases lay outside the gene matches. The germline V gene has CDR1 SGHVS and CDR2 FNYEAQ.

The chain recombines TRBV4-2 with TRBJ2-7; 7 bases map to TRBD2. The CDR3 is made up of 14 amino acids. Germline CDR1 is LGHNA and CDR2 is YNFKEQ. Trimming took 1 base from V and 2 from J; bases not matched to a gene: 2. The CDR3 DNA sequence: TGTGCCAGCAGCCAAGGGGACTATACCTACGAGCAGTACTTC. Translated: CASSQGDYTYEQYF.

The chain uses TRBV7-9 and TRBJ2-1; 8 bases are shared with TRBD2. Germline V gene data show CDR1 as SEHNR and CDR2 as FQNEAQ (reference sequence). The J segment lost 2 bases and the V segment lost 6 bases, leaving 9 bases of the junction unmatched. The CDR3 is 16 residues long. This chain's CDR3 is CASSSVAGRAYNEQFF. The CDR3 DNA follows: TGTGCCAGCAGTTCCGTAGCGGGGAGAGCCTACAATGAGCAGTTCTTC.

This chain links TRBV30 with TRBJ1-1; TRBD1 is a possible D gene (5 bases). Between the trimmed V and J ends, which lost 2 bases and 5 bases, there was a span of 15 bases. This CDR3 spans 14 amino acids. Germline lookup yields CDR1 GTSNPN and CDR2 SVGIG (reference sequence). The CDR3 region is CAWSPGVGGTEAFF. The CDR3, as DNA: TGTGCCTGGAGTCCCGGGGTCGGGGGGACTGAAGCTTTCTTT.

V usage is TRBV6-5 and J usage is TRBJ2-7, with a possible D match to TRBD2 (6 bases). Germline CDR1 MNHEY, CDR2 SVGAGI. CDR3 length: 15 residues. The V gene lost 6 bases and the J gene lost 0 bases, with 15 bases spanning the gap. The DNA of the CDR3 is TGTGCCAGCAGCTCGGTGGGGGGTTTCTCCTACGAGCAGTACTTC. Translating gives CASSSVGGFSYEQYF.

This chain links TRBV7-6 with TRBJ1-1; D unresolved. The CDR3 covers 15 residues. The germline V and J ends were trimmed by 2 bases and 6 bases, with 16 bases remaining between them. Germline loops: CDR1 SGHVS, CDR2 FNYEAQ. This CDR3 reads CASSLTYDGLSEAFF. CDR3 DNA sequence: TGTGCCAGCAGCTTAACCTATGACGGGTTATCTGAAGCTTTCTTT.

CDR3 DNA: TGTGCCAGCAGCTTGGCCCGGGCAGGATCACCGATTAGCGGGAGTACTCCCTACGAGCAGTACTTC. This gives the protein CASSLARAGSPISGSTPYEQYF. The chain joins TRBV5-6 to TRBJ2-7; TRBD2 aligns across 9 bases. The germline V gene has CDR1 SGHDT and CDR2 YYEEEE. The V gene end was trimmed by 0 bases and the J gene end by 2 bases; junction bases not matched to a gene: 24. The CDR3 is 22 amino acids.

This clonotype was seen only a few times. This chain links TRBV15 with TRBJ1-1; D may be TRBD1 (6 bases). The CDR3 is 15 residues long. Germline CDR1 and CDR2: LNHNV and YYDKDF (reference sequence). Trimming pared 0 bases from V and 5 bases from J, leaving 13 bases between. CDR3 residues: CATSRDWVRGTEAFF. Here the CDR3 DNA reads TGTGCCACCAGCAGAGATTGGGTCAGGGGTACTGAAGCTTTCTTT.

V gene TRBV27 combines with J gene TRBJ2-7; no definite D call. The V end lost 2 bases, the J end lost 2 bases, and 7 bases lay between the germline ends. Germline V gene lookup returns CDR1 MNHEY and CDR2 SMNVEV (reference sequence). This CDR3 has 13 residues. The CDR3 here is CASSLNWAYEQYF. The CDR3 DNA reads as TGTGCCAGCAGTTTAAATTGGGCCTACGAGCAGTACTTC.

In this sample, this clonotype turned up a few times. This rearrangement joins TRBV29-1 to TRBJ1-1, with TRBD1 matching 7 bases. V shed 4 bases, J shed 5 bases, and the junction held 4 bases outside the gene matches. The CDR3 is made up of 12 amino acids. Germline CDR1 is SQVTM and CDR2 is ANQGSEA. CDR3 sequence: CSVVSRGTEAFF. Written as DNA, the CDR3 is TGCAGCGTTGTATCCAGGGGGACTGAAGCTTTCTTT.